The 9 T cell receptor beta chains below come from one sample, sequenced in a study of T cell changes during pregnancy in multiple sclerosis. Here immunoSEQ multiplex PCR was the method, and the copy in TCRdb shows in-frame clones only, minus some. The sample has around 21,000 clones, around nine tenths seen once. The input for sequencing was CD8+ T cells from peripheral blood mononuclear cells, taken after pregnancy. The receptors stem from a female donor in good health, enrolled as a control in a pregnancy study.

The chain uses TRBV6-1 and TRBJ1-1, with 7 nucleotides matching TRBD1. The CDR3 totals 15 residues. The junction had 8 bases not matched to a gene; V was cut back by 6 bases and J by 1 base. Per germline, CDR1 MNHNS and CDR2 SASEGT. The chain's CDR3 is CASSRLPGGNTEAFF. The CDR3 DNA reads as TGTGCCAGCAGCCGACTCCCAGGGGGGAACACTGAAGCTTTCTTT.

The chain combines TRBV4-1 with TRBJ2-5; tentatively, D is TRBD1 (6 bases). Trimming stripped 0 bases from V and 5 bases from J, with 10 bases between. Germline loops: CDR1 MGHRA, CDR2 YSYEKL. The CDR3 has 14 amino acids. The CDR3 protein is CASSQDGGGETQYF. The CDR3 bases are TGCGCCAGCAGCCAAGATGGGGGCGGTGAGACCCAGTACTTC.

The chain employs TRBV5-6 and TRBJ2-7; TRBD1 aligns across 8 bases. J gave up 2 bases and V 1 base, and 5 bases lay outside the gene matches. The CDR3 runs to 15 residues. Germline V CDR1 and CDR2: SGHDT, YYEEEE. The CDR3 nucleotides are TGTGCCAGCAGCTTGTTTCAGGGGGCCGCCTACGAGCAGTACTTC. It encodes CASSLFQGAAYEQYF.

This rearrangement joins TRBV30 to TRBJ1-1; D is perhaps TRBD1 (5 bases). The V end lost 0 bases, the J end lost 1 base, and 9 bases lay between the germline ends. In germline, CDR1 is GTSNPN, CDR2 SVGIG (reference sequence). The CDR3 totals 14 residues. The CDR3 DNA reads TGTGCCTGGAGTGTACCGACAGAGAACACTGAAGCTTTCTTT. Translation gives CAWSVPTENTEAFF.

The chain is built from TRBV10-3 and TRBJ1-1, with D possibly being TRBD1 (6 bases). The CDR3 runs to 14 residues. The germline CDR1 and CDR2 sequences are ENHRY and SYGVKD. V gave up 2 bases and J gave up 7 bases, with 14 bases separating them. The CDR3 DNA reads as TGTGCCATCAGTGAGAGCAGGGGAATAAATGAAGCTTTCTTT. Translation: CAISESRGINEAFF.

The chain employs TRBV7-2 and TRBJ1-2; D unresolved. The germline V gene has CDR1 SGHTA and CDR2 FQGNSA. This CDR3 is built from 15 residues. Between the trimmed V and J ends, which lost 1 base and 3 bases, there was a span of 12 bases. CDR3 bases: TGTGCCAGCAGCTTAGACTCGCTGCGGGACTATGGCTACACCTTC. It yields the protein CASSLDSLRDYGYTF.

This clone was found once. The CDR3 spells CASSQESGRRLNTEAFF. In DNA, the CDR3 is TGCGCCAGCAGCCAAGAGTCCGGCAGGCGTTTGAACACTGAAGCTTTCTTT. V gene TRBV4-1 combines with J gene TRBJ1-1; D not resolved. This CDR3 comprises 17 residues. Deletions cut 0 bases from V and 0 bases from J, with 14 bases between. Germline CDR1 is MGHRA and CDR2 is YSYEKL.

This chain connects TRBV28 to TRBJ1-4; 7 bases are a match to TRBD1. V lost 3 bases and J lost 7; bases outside the gene matches: 17. Germline CDR1 reads MDHEN; CDR2 reads SYDVKM. The CDR3 length is 18 residues. In nucleotides, the CDR3 is TGTGCCAGCAGTTTTGCAGGACAGAGGGGGACAGCCGGTGAAAAACTGTTTTTT. Translating it yields CASSFAGQRGTAGEKLFF.

The rearrangement uses TRBV27 and TRBJ2-7, with a tentative D call TRBD1 (5 bases). Trimming cost V 0 bases and J 1 base, with 10 bases left between them. Germline V lookup: CDR1 MNHEY, CDR2 SMNVEV (reference sequence). CDR3 size: 15 residues. CDR3 DNA: TGTGCCAGCAGTTTATCCACAGACAGTTCCTACGAGCAGTACTTC. Its protein product is CASSLSTDSSYEQYF.